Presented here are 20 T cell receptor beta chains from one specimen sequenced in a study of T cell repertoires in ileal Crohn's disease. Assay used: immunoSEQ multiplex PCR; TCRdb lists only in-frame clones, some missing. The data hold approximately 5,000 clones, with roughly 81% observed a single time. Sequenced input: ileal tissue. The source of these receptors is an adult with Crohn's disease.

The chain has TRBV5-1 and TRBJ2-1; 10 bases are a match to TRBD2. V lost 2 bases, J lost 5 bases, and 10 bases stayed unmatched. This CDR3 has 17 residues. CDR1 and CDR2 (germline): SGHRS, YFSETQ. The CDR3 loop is CASSFFTSGIWDNEQFF. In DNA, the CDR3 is TGCGCCAGCAGCTTCTTCACTAGCGGGATATGGGACAATGAGCAGTTCTTC.

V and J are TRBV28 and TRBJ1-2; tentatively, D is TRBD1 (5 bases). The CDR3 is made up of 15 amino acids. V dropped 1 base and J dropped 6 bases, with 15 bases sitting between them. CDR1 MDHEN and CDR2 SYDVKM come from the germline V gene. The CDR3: CASSLLNRIRDGYTF. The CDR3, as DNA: TGTGCCAGCAGTTTATTAAACAGGATTAGGGATGGCTACACCTTC.

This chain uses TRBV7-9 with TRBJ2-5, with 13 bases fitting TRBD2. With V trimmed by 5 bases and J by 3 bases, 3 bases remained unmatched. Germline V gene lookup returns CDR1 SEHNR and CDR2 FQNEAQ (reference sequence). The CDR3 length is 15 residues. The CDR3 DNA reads TGTGCCAGCAGCCGAGGGACTAGCGGGGAAGAGACCCAGTACTTC. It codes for CASSRGTSGEETQYF.

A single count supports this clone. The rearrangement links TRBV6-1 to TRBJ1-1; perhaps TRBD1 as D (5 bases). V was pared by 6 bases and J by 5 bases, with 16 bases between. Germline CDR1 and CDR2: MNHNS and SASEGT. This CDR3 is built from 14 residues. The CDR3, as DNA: TGTGCCAGCAGAACCGACAGAGTCGTAACTGAAGCTTTCTTT. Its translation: CASRTDRVVTEAFF.

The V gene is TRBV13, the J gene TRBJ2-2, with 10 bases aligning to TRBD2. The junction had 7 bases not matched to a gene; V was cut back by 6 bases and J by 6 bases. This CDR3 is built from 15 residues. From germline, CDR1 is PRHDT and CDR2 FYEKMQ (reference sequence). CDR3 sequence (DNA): TGTGCCAGCAGTCTCCGGACTAGCGGTCCCGGGGAGCTGTTTTTT. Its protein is CASSLRTSGPGELFF.

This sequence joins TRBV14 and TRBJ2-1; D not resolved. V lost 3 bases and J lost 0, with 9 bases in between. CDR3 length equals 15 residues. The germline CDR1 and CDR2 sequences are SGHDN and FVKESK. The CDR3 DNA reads TGTGCCAGCAGCCACCTTTCCAGCTCCTACAATGAGCAGTTCTTC. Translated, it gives CASSHLSSSYNEQFF.

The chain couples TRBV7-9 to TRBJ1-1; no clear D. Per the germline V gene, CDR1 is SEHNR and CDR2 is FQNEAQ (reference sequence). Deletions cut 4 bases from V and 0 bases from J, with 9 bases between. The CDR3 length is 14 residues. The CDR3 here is CASSWALMNTEAFF. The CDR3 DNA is TGTGCCAGCAGCTGGGCTTTGATGAACACTGAAGCTTTCTTT.

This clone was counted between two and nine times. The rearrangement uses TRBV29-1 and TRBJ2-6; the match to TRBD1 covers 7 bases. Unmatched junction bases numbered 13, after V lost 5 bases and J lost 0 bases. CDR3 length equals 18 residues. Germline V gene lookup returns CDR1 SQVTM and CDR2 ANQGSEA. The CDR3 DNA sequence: TGCAGCGTTAACCAAGGGGGCAGGGGGAACTCTGGGGCCAACGTCCTGACTTTC. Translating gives CSVNQGGRGNSGANVLTF.

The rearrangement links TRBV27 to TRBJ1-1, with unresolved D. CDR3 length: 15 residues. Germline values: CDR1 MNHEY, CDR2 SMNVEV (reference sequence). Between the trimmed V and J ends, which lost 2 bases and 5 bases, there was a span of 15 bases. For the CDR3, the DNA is TGTGCCAGCAGTTTACGAGGGCCCCTAAATACTGAAGCTTTCTTT. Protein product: CASSLRGPLNTEAFF.

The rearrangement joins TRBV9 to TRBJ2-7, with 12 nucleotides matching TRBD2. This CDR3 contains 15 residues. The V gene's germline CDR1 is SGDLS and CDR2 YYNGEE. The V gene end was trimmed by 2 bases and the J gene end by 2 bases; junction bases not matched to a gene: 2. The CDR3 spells CASSVGLAGTYEQYF. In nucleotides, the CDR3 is TGTGCCAGCAGCGTTGGACTAGCGGGAACCTACGAGCAGTACTTC.

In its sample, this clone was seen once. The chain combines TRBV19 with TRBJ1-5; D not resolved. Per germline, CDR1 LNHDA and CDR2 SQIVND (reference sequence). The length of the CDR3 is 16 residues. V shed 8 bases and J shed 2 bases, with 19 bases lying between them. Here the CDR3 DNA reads TGTGCCAGTGGTCCCTGGGGAGCGGGTGGCAATCAGCCCCAGCATTTT. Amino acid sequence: CASGPWGAGGNQPQHF. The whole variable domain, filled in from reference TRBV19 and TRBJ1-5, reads DGGITQSPKYLFRKEGQNVTLSCEQNLNHDAMYWYRQDPGQGLRLIYYSQIVNDFQKGDIAEGYSVSREKKESFPLTVTSAQKNPTAFYLCASGPWGAGGNQPQHFGDGTRLSIL.

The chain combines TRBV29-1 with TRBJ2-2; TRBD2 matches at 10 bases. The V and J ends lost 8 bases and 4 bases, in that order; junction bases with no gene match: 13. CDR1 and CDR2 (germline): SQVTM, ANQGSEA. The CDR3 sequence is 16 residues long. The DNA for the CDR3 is TGCAGCACAACCGGGGCTAGCGGGGGAAGCACCGGGGAGCTGTTTTTT. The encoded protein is CSTTGASGGSTGELFF.

The CDR3 reads CASRVRDYPSLEQFF. DNA of the CDR3: TGTGCCAGCAGGGTAAGGGACTATCCGAGTTTGGAGCAGTTCTTC. V and J are TRBV6-5 and TRBJ2-1; 7 bases are shared with TRBD2. The CDR3 is 15 amino acids. Trimming at V came to 6 bases and at J to 10 bases, leaving 15 bases not matched to a gene. The germline gives CDR1 MNHEY, CDR2 SVGAGI.

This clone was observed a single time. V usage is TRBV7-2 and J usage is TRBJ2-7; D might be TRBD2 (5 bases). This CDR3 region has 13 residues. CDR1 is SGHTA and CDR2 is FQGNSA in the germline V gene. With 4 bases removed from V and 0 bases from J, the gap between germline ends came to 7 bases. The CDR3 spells CASSYGGSYEQYF. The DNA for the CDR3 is TGTGCCAGCAGCTACGGAGGCTCCTACGAGCAGTACTTC. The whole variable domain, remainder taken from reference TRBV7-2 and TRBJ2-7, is GAGVSQSPSNKVTEKGKDVELRCDPISGHTALYWYRQSLGQGLEFLIYFQGNSAPDKSGLPSDRFSAERTGGSVSTLTIQRTQQEDSAVYLCASSYGGSYEQYFGPGTRLTVT.

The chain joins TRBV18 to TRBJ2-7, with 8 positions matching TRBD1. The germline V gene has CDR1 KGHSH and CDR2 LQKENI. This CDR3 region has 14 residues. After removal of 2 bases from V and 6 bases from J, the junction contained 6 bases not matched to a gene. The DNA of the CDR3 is TGTGCCAGCTCACCATCTGGACAGGGCCGCGAGCAGTACTTC. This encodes CASSPSGQGREQYF.

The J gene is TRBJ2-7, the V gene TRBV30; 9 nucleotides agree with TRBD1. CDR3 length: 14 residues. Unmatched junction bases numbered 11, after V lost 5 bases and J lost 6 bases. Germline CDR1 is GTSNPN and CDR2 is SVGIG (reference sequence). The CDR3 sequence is CAWSIGTGRAEQYF. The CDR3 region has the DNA TGTGCCTGGTCTATCGGGACAGGGCGAGCCGAGCAGTACTTC. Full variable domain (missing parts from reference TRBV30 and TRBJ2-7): SQTIHQWPATLVQPVGSPLSLECTVEGTSNPNLYWYRQAAGRGLQLLFYSVGIGQISSEVPQNLSASRPQDRQFILSSKKLLLSDSGFYLCAWSIGTGRAEQYFGPGTRLTVT.

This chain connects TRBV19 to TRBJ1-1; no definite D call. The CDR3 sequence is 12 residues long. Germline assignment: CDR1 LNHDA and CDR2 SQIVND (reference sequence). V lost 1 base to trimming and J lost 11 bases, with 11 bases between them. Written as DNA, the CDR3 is TGTGCCAGTAGTATAGGATTTTCGGAGGCTTTCTTT. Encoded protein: CASSIGFSEAFF.

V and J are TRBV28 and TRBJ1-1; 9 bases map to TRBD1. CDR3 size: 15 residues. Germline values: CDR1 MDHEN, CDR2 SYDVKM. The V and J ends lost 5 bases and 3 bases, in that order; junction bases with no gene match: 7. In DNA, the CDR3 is TGTGCCAGCAGTAAATGGACAGGGGTCGACACTGAAGCTTTCTTT. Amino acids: CASSKWTGVDTEAFF.

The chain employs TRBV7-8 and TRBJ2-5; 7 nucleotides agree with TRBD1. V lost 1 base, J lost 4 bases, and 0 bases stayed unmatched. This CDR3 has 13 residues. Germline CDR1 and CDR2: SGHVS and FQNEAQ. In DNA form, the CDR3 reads TGTGCCAGCAGCTTAGACAGGGGAGAGACCCAGTACTTC. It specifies CASSLDRGETQYF.

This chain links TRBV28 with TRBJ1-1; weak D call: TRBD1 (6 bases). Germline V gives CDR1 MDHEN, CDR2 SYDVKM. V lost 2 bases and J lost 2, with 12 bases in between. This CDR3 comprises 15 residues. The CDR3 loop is CASSLSQGRNTEAFF. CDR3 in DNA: TGTGCCAGCAGTTTAAGTCAGGGGCGTAACACTGAAGCTTTCTTT.